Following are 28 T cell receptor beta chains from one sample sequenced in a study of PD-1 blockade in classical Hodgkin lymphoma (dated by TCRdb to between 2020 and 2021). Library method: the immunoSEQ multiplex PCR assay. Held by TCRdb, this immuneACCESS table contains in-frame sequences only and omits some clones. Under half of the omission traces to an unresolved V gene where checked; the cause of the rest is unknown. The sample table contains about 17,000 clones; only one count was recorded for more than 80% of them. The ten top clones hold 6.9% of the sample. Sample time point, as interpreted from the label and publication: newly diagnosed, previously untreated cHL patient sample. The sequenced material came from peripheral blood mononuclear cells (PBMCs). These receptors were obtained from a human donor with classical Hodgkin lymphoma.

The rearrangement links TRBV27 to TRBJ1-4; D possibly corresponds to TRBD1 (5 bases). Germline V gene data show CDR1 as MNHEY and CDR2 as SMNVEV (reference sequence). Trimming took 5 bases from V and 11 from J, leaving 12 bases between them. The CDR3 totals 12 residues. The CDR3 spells CASSAIGGKLFF. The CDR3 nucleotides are TGTGCCAGCAGTGCCATCGGGGGGAAACTGTTTTTT.

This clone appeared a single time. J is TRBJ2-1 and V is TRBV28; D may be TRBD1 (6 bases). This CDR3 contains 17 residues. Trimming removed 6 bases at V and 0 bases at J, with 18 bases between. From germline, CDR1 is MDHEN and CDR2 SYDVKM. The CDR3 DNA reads TGTGCCAGCAGGTCGTTTACAGGGACAAACTCCTACAATGAGCAGTTCTTC. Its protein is CASRSFTGTNSYNEQFF.

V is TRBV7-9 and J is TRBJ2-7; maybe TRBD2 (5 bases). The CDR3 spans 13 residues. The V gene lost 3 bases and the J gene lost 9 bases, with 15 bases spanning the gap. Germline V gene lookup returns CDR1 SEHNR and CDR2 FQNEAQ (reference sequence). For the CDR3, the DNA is TGTGCCAGCAGCTTCAACTCAGGACTTTGGCAGTACTTC. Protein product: CASSFNSGLWQYF.

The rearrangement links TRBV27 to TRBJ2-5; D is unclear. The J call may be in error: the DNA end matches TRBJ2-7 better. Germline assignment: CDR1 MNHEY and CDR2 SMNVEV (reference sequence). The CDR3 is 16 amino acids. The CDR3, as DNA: TGTGCCAGCAGTTTATCGGAACTACGCTACCCTTCCGAGCAGTACTTC. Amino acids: CASSLSELRYPSEQYF.

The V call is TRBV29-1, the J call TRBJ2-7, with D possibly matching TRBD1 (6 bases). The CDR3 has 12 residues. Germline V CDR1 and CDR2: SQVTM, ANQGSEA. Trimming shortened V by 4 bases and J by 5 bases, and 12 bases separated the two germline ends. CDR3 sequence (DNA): TGCAGCGTTGTGGGGGCCATGCACGAGCAGTACTTC. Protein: CSVVGAMHEQYF.

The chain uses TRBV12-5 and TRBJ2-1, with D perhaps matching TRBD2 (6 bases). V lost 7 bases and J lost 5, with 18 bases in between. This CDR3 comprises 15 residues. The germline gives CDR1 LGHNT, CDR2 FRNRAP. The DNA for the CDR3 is TGTGCTAGTGCTGACACTTGGGAGGCCCACAATGAGCAGTTCTTC. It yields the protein CASADTWEAHNEQFF. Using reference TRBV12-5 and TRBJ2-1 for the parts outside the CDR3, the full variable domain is DARVTQTPRHKVTEMGQEVTMRCQPILGHNTVFWYRQTMMQGLELLAYFRNRAPLDDSGMPKDRFSAEMPDATLATLKIQPSEPRDSAVYFCASADTWEAHNEQFFGPGTRLTVL.

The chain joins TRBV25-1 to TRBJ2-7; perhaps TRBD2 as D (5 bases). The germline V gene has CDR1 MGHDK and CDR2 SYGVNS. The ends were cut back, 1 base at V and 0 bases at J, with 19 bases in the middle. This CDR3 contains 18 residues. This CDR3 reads CASSESLGSNSSSYEQYF. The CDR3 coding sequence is TGTGCCAGCAGTGAATCACTAGGATCCAATTCCAGCTCCTACGAGCAGTACTTC.

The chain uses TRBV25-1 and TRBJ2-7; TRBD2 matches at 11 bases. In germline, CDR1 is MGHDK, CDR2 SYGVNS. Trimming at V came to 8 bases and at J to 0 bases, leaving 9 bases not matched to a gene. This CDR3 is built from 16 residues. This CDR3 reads CASAVNSGRASYEQYF. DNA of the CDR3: TGTGCCAGCGCCGTGAATAGCGGGAGGGCCTCCTACGAGCAGTACTTC.

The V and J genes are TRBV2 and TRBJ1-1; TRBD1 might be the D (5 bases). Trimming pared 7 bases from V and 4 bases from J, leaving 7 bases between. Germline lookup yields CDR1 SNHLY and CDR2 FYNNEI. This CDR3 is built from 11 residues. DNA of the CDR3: TGTGCCAGCACGCAGGGCACTGAAGCTTTCTTT. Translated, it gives CASTQGTEAFF.

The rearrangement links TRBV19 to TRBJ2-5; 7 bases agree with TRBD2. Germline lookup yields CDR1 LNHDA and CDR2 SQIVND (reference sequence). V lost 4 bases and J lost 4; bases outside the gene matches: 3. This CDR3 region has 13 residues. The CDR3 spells CASSTVAGETQYF. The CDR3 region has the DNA TGTGCCAGTAGTACCGTAGCGGGAGAGACCCAGTACTTC.

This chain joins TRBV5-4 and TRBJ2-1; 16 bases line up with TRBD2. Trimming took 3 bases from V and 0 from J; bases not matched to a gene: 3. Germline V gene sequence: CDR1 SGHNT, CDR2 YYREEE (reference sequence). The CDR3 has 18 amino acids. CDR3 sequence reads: CASSSGLAGGSSYNEQFF. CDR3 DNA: TGTGCCAGCAGCTCGGGACTAGCGGGAGGGAGCTCCTACAATGAGCAGTTCTTC.

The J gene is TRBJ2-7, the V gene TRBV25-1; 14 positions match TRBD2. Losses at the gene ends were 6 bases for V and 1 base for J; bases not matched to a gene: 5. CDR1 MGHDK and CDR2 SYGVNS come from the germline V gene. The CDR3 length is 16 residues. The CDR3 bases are TGTGCCAGCAGCACGGGACTAGCGGGAGCTTCCTACGAGCAGTACTTC. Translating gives CASSTGLAGASYEQYF.

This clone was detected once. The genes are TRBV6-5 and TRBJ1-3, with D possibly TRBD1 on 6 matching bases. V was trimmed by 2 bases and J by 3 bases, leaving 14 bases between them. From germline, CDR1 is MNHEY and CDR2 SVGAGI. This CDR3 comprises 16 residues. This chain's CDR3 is CASSYVGGLGGNTIYF. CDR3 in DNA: TGTGCCAGCAGTTACGTCGGGGGCTTGGGTGGAAACACCATATATTTT.

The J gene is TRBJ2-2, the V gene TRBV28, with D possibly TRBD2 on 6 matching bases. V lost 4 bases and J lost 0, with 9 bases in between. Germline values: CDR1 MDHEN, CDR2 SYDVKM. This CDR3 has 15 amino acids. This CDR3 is CASSYGGTNTGELFF. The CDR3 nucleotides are TGTGCCAGCAGTTATGGGGGGACGAACACCGGGGAGCTGTTTTTT.

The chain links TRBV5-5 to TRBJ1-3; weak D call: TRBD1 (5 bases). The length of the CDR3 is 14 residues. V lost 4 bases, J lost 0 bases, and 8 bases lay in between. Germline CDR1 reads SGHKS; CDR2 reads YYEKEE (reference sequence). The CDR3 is CASSQTDSGNTIYF. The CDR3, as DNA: TGTGCCAGCAGCCAGACAGACTCTGGAAACACCATATATTTT.

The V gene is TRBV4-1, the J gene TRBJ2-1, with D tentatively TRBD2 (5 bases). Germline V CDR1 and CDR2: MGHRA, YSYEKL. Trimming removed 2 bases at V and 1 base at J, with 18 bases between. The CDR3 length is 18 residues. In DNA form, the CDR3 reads TGCGCCAGCAGCCAACCGAGGGCCCGGCGGGTGTCCTACAATGAGCAGTTCTTC. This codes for CASSQPRARRVSYNEQFF.

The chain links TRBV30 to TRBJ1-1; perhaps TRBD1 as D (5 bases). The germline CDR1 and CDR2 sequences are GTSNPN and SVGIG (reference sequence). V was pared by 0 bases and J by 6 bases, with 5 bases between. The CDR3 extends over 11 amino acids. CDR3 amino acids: CAWSVGAEAFF. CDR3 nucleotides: TGTGCCTGGAGTGTAGGGGCTGAAGCTTTCTTT.

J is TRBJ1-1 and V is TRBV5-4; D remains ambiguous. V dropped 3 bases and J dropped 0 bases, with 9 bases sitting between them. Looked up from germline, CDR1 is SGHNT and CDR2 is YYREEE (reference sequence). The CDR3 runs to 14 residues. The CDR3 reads CASSYSQVNTEAFF. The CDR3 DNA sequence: TGTGCCAGCAGCTATTCTCAGGTGAACACTGAAGCTTTCTTT.

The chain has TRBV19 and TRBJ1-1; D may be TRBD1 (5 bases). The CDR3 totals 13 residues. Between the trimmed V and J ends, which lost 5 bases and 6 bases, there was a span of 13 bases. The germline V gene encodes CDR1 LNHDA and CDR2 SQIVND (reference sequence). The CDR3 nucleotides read TGTGCCAGTAGTCTCCGAGGAGGGGCTGAAGCTTTCTTT. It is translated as CASSLRGGAEAFF. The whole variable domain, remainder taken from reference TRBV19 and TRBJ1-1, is DGGITQSPKYLFRKEGQNVTLSCEQNLNHDAMYWYRQDPGQGLRLIYYSQIVNDFQKGDIAEGYSVSREKKESFPLTVTSAQKNPTAFYLCASSLRGGAEAFFGQGTRLTVV.

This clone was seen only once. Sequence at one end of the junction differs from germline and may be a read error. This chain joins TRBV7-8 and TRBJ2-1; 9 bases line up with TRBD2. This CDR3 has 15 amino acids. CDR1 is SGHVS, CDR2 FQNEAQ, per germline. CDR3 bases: TGTGCCAGCAGCCGCGGGACTAGCTCCTACAATGCGCAGTTCTTC. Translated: CASSRGTSSYNAQFF.

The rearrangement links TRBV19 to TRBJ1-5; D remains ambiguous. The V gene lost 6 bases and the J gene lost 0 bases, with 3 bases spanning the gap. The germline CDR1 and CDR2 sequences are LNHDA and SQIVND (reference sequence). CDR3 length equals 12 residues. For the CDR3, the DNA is TGTGCCAGTAGGTATAGCAATCAGCCCCAGCATTTT. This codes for CASRYSNQPQHF.

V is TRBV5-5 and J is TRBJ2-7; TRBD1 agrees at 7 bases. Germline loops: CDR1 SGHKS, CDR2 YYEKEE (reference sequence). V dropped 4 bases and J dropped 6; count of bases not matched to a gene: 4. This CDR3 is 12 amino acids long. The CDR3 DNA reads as TGTGCCAGCAGCCTGACAGGGACCGAGCAGTACTTC. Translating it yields CASSLTGTEQYF.

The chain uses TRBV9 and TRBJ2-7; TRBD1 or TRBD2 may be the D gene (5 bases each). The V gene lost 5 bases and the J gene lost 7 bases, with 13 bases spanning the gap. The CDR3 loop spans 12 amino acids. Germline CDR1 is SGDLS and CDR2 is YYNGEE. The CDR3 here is CASRGEGWEQYF. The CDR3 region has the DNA TGTGCCAGCAGAGGAGAGGGGTGGGAGCAGTACTTC.

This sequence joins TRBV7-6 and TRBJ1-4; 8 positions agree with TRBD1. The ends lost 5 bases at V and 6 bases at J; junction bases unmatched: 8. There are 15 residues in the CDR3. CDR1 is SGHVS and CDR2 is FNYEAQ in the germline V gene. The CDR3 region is CASSRKGQGYEKLFF. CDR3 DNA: TGTGCCAGCAGCCGGAAAGGACAGGGCTATGAAAAACTGTTTTTT.

DNA of the CDR3: TGTGCCTGGAGTGTAAGGAATCTTCAGTACTTC. Amino acid sequence: CAWSVRNLQYF. This chain joins TRBV30 and TRBJ2-4, with D unresolved. Trimming cost V 0 bases and J 11 bases, with 8 bases left between them. CDR1 and CDR2 from the germline V gene are GTSNPN and SVGIG (reference sequence). This CDR3 spans 11 amino acids.

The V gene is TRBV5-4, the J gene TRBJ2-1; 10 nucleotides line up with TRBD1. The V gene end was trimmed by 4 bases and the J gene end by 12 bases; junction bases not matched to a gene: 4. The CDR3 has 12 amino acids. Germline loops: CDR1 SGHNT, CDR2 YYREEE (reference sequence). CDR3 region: CASSLTGGGQFF. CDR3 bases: TGTGCCAGCAGCCTGACAGGGGGCGGGCAGTTCTTC.

This chain's CDR3 is CAISQPSTDTQYF. The CDR3 coding sequence is TGTGCCATCAGCCAGCCTAGCACAGATACGCAGTATTTT. The rearrangement joins TRBV10-3 to TRBJ2-3, with no clear D. Trimming took 6 bases from V and 0 from J, leaving 7 bases between them. CDR3 length equals 13 residues. CDR1 is ENHRY, CDR2 SYGVKD, per germline.

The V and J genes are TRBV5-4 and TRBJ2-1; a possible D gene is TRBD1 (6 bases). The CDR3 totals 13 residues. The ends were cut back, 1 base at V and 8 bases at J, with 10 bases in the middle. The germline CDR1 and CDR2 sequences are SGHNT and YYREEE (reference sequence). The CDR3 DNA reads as TGTGCCAGCAGCTTGAAGGGGGTAGATGAGCAGTTCTTC. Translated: CASSLKGVDEQFF.